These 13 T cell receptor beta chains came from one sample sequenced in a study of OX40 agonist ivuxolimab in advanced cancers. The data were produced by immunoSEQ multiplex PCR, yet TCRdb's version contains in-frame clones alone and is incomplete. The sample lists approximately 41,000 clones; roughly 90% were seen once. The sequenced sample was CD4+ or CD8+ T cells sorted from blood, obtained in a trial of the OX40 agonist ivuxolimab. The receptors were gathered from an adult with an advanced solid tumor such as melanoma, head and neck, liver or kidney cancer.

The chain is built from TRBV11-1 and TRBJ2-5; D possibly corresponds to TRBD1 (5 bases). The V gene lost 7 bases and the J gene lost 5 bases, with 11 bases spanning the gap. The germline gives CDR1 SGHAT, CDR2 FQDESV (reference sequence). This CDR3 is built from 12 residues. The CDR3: CASTSAGETQYF. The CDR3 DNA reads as TGTGCCAGCACCTCAGCAGGGGAGACCCAGTACTTC.

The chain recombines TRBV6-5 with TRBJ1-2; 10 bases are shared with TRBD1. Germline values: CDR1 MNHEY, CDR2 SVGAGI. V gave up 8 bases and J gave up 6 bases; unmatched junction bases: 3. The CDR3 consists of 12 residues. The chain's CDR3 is CASATGGDGYTF. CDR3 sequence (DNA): TGTGCCAGCGCGACAGGGGGCGATGGCTACACCTTC.

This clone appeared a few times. The CDR3 region has the DNA TGCGCCAGCAGCTACGGACAGGACACAGATACGCAGTATTTT. Protein product: CASSYGQDTDTQYF. The chain couples TRBV5-1 to TRBJ2-3, with TRBD1 matching over 7 bases. Germline-derived CDR1 and CDR2 are SGHRS and YFSETQ. The CDR3 extends over 14 amino acids. J lost 2 bases, V lost 3 bases, and 3 bases had no gene match. Looking up the rest from reference TRBV5-1 and TRBJ2-3 gives the full variable domain: KAGVTQTPRYLIKTRGQQVTLSCSPISGHRSVSWYQQTPGQGLQFLFEYFSETQRNKGNFPGRFSGRQFSNSRSEMNVSTLELGDSALYLCASSYGQDTDTQYFGPGTRLTVL.

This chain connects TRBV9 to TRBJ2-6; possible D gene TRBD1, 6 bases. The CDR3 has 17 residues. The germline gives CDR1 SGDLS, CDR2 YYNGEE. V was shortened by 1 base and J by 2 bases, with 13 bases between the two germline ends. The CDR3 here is CASSVRGYGTGANVLTF. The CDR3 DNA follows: TGTGCCAGCAGCGTAAGGGGGTATGGGACTGGGGCCAACGTCCTGACTTTC. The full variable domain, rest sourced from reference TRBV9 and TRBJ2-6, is DSGVTQTPKHLITATGQRVTLRCSPRSGDLSVYWYQQSLDQGLQFLIQYYNGEERAKGNILERFSAQQFPDLHSELNLSSLELGDSALYFCASSVRGYGTGANVLTFGAGSRLTVL.

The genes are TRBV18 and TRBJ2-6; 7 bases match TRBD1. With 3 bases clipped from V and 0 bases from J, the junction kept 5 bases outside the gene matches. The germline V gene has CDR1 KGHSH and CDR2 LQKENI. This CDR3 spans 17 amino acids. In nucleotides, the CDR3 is TGTGCCAGCTCACCCCGACAGGGCATCTCTGGGGCCAACGTCCTGACTTTC. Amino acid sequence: CASSPRQGISGANVLTF. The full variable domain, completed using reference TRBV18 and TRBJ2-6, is NAGVMQNPRHLVRRRGQEARLRCSPMKGHSHVYWYRQLPEEGLKFMVYLQKENIIDESGMPKERFSAEFPKEGPSILRIQQVVRGDSAAYFCASSPRQGISGANVLTFGAGSRLTVL.

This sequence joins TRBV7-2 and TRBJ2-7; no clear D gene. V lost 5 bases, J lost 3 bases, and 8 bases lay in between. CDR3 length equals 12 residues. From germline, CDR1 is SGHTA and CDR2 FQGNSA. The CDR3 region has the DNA TGTGCCAGCAGCCTCAGTGGCTACGAGCAGTACTTC. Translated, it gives CASSLSGYEQYF.

The CDR3 reads CASSYDREGGYTF. The CDR3 DNA reads as TGTGCCAGCAGCTACGACAGGGAAGGTGGCTACACCTTC. The chain uses TRBV7-2 and TRBJ1-2, with TRBD1 matching over 7 bases. There are 13 residues in the CDR3. Germline assignment: CDR1 SGHTA and CDR2 FQGNSA. J was trimmed by 7 bases and V by 4 bases; bases with no gene match: 6.

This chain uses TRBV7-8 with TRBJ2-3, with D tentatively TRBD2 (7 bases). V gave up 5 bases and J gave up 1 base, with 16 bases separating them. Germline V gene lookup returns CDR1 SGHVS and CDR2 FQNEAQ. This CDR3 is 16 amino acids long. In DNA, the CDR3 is TGTGCCAGCAGCACGACCGCGGGGGCCGGCACAGATACGCAGTATTTT. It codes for CASSTTAGAGTDTQYF.

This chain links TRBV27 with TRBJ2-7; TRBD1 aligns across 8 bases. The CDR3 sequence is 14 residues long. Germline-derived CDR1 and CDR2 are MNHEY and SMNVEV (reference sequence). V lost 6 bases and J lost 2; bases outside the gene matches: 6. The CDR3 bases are TGTGCCAGCAGCAGGAGGACAGGGACCTACGAGCAGTACTTC. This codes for CASSRRTGTYEQYF.

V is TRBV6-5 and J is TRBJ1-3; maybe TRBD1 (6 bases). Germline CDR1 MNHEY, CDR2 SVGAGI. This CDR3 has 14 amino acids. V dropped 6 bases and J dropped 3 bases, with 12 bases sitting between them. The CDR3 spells CASSSDRNGNTIYF. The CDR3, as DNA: TGTGCCAGCAGCTCCGACAGGAATGGAAACACCATATATTTT.

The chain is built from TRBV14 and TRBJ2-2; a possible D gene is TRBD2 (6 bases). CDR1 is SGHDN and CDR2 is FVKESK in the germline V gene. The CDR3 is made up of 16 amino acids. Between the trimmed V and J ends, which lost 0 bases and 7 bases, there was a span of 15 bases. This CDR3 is CASSQDRGGSGGELFF. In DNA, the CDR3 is TGTGCCAGCAGCCAAGATCGTGGAGGGTCGGGCGGGGAGCTGTTTTTT.

CDR3 loop: CSVAQGGYEQYF. In DNA, the CDR3 is TGCAGCGTTGCACAGGGAGGGTACGAGCAGTACTTC. The chain links TRBV29-1 to TRBJ2-7; perhaps TRBD2 as D (7 bases). CDR1 is SQVTM and CDR2 is ANQGSEA in the germline V gene. V lost 4 bases to trimming and J lost 4 bases, with 11 bases between them. The CDR3 covers 12 residues.

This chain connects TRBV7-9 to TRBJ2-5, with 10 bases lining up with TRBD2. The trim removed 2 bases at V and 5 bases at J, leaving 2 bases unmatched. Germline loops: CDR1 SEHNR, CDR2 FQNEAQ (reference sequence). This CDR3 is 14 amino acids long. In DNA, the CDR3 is TGTGCCAGCAGCTTAACACTAGCGGGGGAGACCCAGTACTTC. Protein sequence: CASSLTLAGETQYF.